This record covers a single T cell receptor (beta chain). Antigen: not known. Sequencing used immunoSEQ multiplex PCR; TCRdb keeps in-frame clones, though not all of them. The table lists some 84,000 clones, about 86% of them singletons. V lost 1 base to trimming and J lost 0 bases; unmatched junction nucleotides: 11. Germline CDR1 SGDLS, CDR2 YYNGEE. CDR3 length: 19 amino acids. The data are from a study of cytotoxic CD8 clonotypes in ibrutinib-treated CLL. Study-level findings and limits: Baseline clonality was higher than in age-matched healthy donors and moved in step with circulating CD8+ T-cell counts.

The sample in question was PBMCs, obtained before ibrutinib treatment. The TCR was taken from a human donor with chronic lymphocytic leukemia. The chain couples TRBV9 to TRBJ1-3, with TRBD1 identical over 9 bases. CDR3 bases: TGTGCCAGCAGCGTACCTAAGGACAGGGGCCCGGACTCTGGAAACACCATATATTTT. It translates to CASSVPKDRGPDSGNTIYF.